This T cell receptor beta chain was profiled in a study of tumor-infiltrating lymphocytes in oesophageal squamous cell carcinoma. Via MiXCR, TCRdb re-called the PCR reads, giving one row per CDR3 protein. Among roughly 23,000 distinct CDR3 sequences listed, around 34% were seen once. The CDR3 runs to 13 residues. The V end lost 1 base, the J end lost 0 bases, and 6 bases lay between the germline ends. Germline CDR1 is GTSNPN and CDR2 is SVGIG (reference sequence). This clonotype was obtained from a female donor with esophageal squamous cell carcinoma. Sequencing was done on a sample of esophageal tumor tissue. The chain employs TRBV30 and TRBJ2-5, with D hard to call. The CDR3 nucleotides read TGTGCCTGGAGTGGGGGAAACCAAGAGACCCAGTACTTC. Its protein product is CAWSGGNQETQYF.